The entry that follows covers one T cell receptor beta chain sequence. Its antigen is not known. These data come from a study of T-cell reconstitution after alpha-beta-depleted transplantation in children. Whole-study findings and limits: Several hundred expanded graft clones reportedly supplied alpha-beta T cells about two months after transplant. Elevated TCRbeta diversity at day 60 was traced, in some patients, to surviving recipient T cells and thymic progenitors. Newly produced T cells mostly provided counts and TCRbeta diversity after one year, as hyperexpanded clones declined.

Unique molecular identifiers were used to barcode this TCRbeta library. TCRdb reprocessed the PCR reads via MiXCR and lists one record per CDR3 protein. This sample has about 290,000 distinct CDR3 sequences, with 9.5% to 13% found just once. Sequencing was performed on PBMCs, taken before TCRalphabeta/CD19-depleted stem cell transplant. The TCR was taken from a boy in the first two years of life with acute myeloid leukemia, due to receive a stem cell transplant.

The CDR3 loop is CATSSRTGAYYYNEQFF. The CDR3 DNA reads as TGTGCCACCTCGTCGCGGACAGGTGCCTATTATTACAATGAGCAGTTCTTC. This rearrangement joins TRBV12-3 or TRBV12-4 to TRBJ2-1; 7 nucleotides agree with TRBD1. The trim removed 10 bases at V and 4 bases at J, leaving 19 bases unmatched. This CDR3 is 17 amino acids long.